The T cell receptor (beta chain) under discussion was sequenced for a study of T-cell reconstitution after alpha-beta-depleted transplantation in children. This clonotype has a handful of counts. The CDR3 covers 18 residues. CDR1 and CDR2 (germline): SGHAT, FQNNGV. The V gene lost 1 base and the J gene lost 0 bases, with 13 bases spanning the gap. Library preparation (for TCRbeta) was performed with unique molecular identifiers. TCRdb independently ran MiXCR on the PCR reads; one entry per CDR3 protein. The sample includes approximately 270,000 distinct CDR3 sequences, 9.9% seen only once; the top ten take roughly a tenth.

This sequence was found in a human donor who donated a stem cell graft to a child with SCID. This material consisted of PBMCs from the stem cell graft donor, taken from the stem cell graft. J is TRBJ2-6 and V is TRBV11-2; D remains ambiguous. The CDR3 nucleotides are TGTGCCAGCAGCTTAGGCCCCCCCCGGACCTCTGGGGCCAACGTCCTGACTTTC. Translating it yields CASSLGPPRTSGANVLTF.